This is a list of T cell receptor beta chains from one sample in a study of CD8 T cells in ankylosing spondylitis. TCRdb called the 5' RACE reads again in MiXCR, with one record for every CDR3 protein. The sample holds 150,000 to 200,000 distinct CDR3 sequences, around 10% seen once. Material: blood, either unsorted or a sorted T cell fraction (not recorded which). The receptor source for this set is a male donor with ankylosing spondylitis or in good health (not recorded which). CDR3s include the opening cysteine and the closing phenylalanine or tryptophan. A D gene is named only where the DNA matches it firmly. A row's size may be missing; if present it is once, few, many or a size class.

V: TRBV20-1; D: NA; J: TRBJ2-7; size: once; length: 13; DNA: TGCAGTCCTGGGACCCTCAGCTCCTACGAGCAGTACTTC; CDR3: CSPGTLSSYEQYF
V: TRBV28; D: TRBD1; J: TRBJ2-7; size: many; length: 17; DNA: TGTGCCAGCACTTTTTGGCCTTCCTCGGGACAGATCTACGAGCAGTACTTC; CDR3: CASTFWPSSGQIYEQYF
V: TRBV3-1; D: NA; J: TRBJ2-1; size: NA; length: 14; DNA: TGTGCCAGCAGCCAAGATTTAGTCCTAAATGAGCAGTTCTTC; CDR3: CASSQDLVLNEQFF
V: TRBV28; D: TRBD2; J: TRBJ2-3; size: few; length: 18; DNA: TGTGCCAGCAGTTTTCACCGGGGGAGCGGGGCTAGCACAGATACGCAGTATTTT; CDR3: CASSFHRGSGASTDTQYF
V: TRBV29-1; D: TRBD2; J: TRBJ2-5; size: many; length: 14; DNA: TGCAGCGTCGCGGGACTAGCGGTGGGAGAGACCCAGTACTTC; CDR3: CSVAGLAVGETQYF
V: TRBV9; D: NA; J: TRBJ2-1; size: many; length: 15; DNA: TGTGCCAGCAGCGTAGGAGGTAACCCCTACAATGAGCAGTTCTTC; CDR3: CASSVGGNPYNEQFF
V: TRBV12-3/TRBV12-4; D: NA; J: TRBJ1-1; size: few; length: 14; DNA: TGTGCCAGCAGTTTAGCGGGACCAAACACTGAAGCTTTCTTT; CDR3: CASSLAGPNTEAFF
V: TRBV6-2/TRBV6-3; D: TRBD2; J: TRBJ2-3; size: NA; length: 16; DNA: TGTGCCAGCAGTCAAGGACTAGCGGGCGTTACAGATACGCAGTATTTT; CDR3: CASSQGLAGVTDTQYF
V: TRBV5-1; D: TRBD1; J: TRBJ1-6; size: many; length: 14; DNA: TGCGCCAGCAGCCCCGGGACAGTTAATTCACCCCTCCACTTT; CDR3: CASSPGTVNSPLHF
V: TRBV20-1; D: NA; J: TRBJ1-6; size: many; length: 15; DNA: TGCAGTGCTAGATCAGGGGATCCCGGTAATTCACCCCTCCACTTT; CDR3: CSARSGDPGNSPLHF
V: TRBV7-9; D: NA; J: TRBJ2-4; size: NA; length: 12; DNA: TGTGCCAGCAGCGAAACAGAAAACATTCAGTACTTC; CDR3: CASSETENIQYF
V: TRBV3-1; D: NA; J: TRBJ2-1; size: NA; length: 15; DNA: TGTGCCGGCAGCCAAGATCGGGGTCCCCACAATGAGCAGTTCTTC; CDR3: CAGSQDRGPHNEQFF
V: TRBV6-1; D: NA; J: TRBJ1-1; size: many; length: 15; DNA: TGTGCCAGCAGTGACACTCCAGGGAAAAACACTGAAGCTTTCTTT; CDR3: CASSDTPGKNTEAFF
V: TRBV20-1; D: TRBD2; J: TRBJ2-5; size: NA; length: 14; DNA: TGCAGTGCTCGATGGGGTAGCGGGCAAGAGACCCAGTACTTC; CDR3: CSARWGSGQETQYF
V: TRBV20-1; D: NA; J: TRBJ2-3; size: NA; length: 15; DNA: TGCAGTGCCCCCGATTGGGGGATCGCTGCAGATACGCAGTATTTT; CDR3: CSAPDWGIAADTQYF
V: TRBV9; D: TRBD2; J: TRBJ2-1; size: many; length: 15; DNA: TGTGCCAGCAGCGTCCGGGGACTAGCGGGACGGGAGCAGTTCTTC; CDR3: CASSVRGLAGREQFF
V: TRBV7-2; D: TRBD2; J: TRBJ2-2; size: many; length: 15; DNA: TGTGCCAGCAGCTTACTACTAGCGGGAGCCGGGGAGCTGTTTTTT; CDR3: CASSLLLAGAGELFF
V: TRBV27; D: TRBD2; J: TRBJ2-4; size: many; length: 17; DNA: TGTGCCAGCAGTTCGGGGGGGGACTATCGGGGCAAAAACATTCAGTACTTC; CDR3: CASSSGGDYRGKNIQYF
V: TRBV5-1; D: TRBD1; J: TRBJ1-2; size: NA; length: 17; DNA: TGCGCCAGCAGCCTAACGGACACCGGGACAGACAACTATGGCTACACCTTC; CDR3: CASSLTDTGTDNYGYTF
V: TRBV2; D: TRBD1; J: TRBJ1-1; size: many; length: 15; DNA: TGTGCCAGCAGTGAAGGGGGACAGAGGAGCGCTGAAGCTTTCTTT; CDR3: CASSEGGQRSAEAFF
V: TRBV29-1; D: NA; J: TRBJ2-5; size: many; length: 14; DNA: TGCAGCGTCCGCCCTGACAGCGTCCAAGAGACCCAGTACTTC; CDR3: CSVRPDSVQETQYF
V: TRBV11-2; D: TRBD2; J: TRBJ2-2; size: NA; length: 14; DNA: TGTGCCAGCGGCCGGCTAGCGGGAAGCAGGGAGCTGTTTTTT; CDR3: CASGRLAGSRELFF
V: TRBV19; D: NA; J: TRBJ1-5; size: many; length: 14; DNA: TGTGCCAGCCGTCGGACGGACCCTATTGAGCCCCAGCATTTT; CDR3: CASRRTDPIEPQHF
V: TRBV20-1; D: NA; J: TRBJ2-5; size: few; length: 13; DNA: TGCAGTGCTAGAATCCCTAGCGAGGAGACCCAGTACTTC; CDR3: CSARIPSEETQYF
V: TRBV6-1; D: NA; J: TRBJ2-7; size: NA; length: 14; DNA: TGTGCCAGCAGCACCTTGAGGGTGGACTACGAGCAGTACTTC; CDR3: CASSTLRVDYEQYF
V: TRBV6-1; D: NA; J: TRBJ1-4; size: NA; length: 15; DNA: TGTGCCAGCAGTGGATACGGAGGGCCTAATGAAAAACTGTTTTTT; CDR3: CASSGYGGPNEKLFF
V: TRBV9; D: NA; J: TRBJ1-6; size: few; length: 14; DNA: TGTGCCAGCAGCGCCGGGGGCCTTAATTCACCCCTCCACTTT; CDR3: CASSAGGLNSPLHF
V: TRBV12-3/TRBV12-4; D: NA; J: TRBJ2-1; size: many; length: 14; DNA: TGTGCCAGCAGCTTGTGGGACCCCAACAGGGAGCAGTTCTTC; CDR3: CASSLWDPNREQFF
V: TRBV28; D: NA; J: TRBJ1-5; size: many; length: 13; DNA: TGTGCCAGCAGGATAACGAACAGTCAGCCCCAGCATTTT; CDR3: CASRITNSQPQHF
V: TRBV25-1; D: NA; J: TRBJ1-6; size: many; length: 15; DNA: TGTGCCAGCAGTGCAACCGGGACGCCCTATTCACCCCTCCACTTT; CDR3: CASSATGTPYSPLHF
V: TRBV6-1; D: TRBD1; J: TRBJ2-2; size: many; length: 14; DNA: TGTGCCTGTCGCCGGGGACAGGGTACCGGGGAGCTGTTTTTT; CDR3: CACRRGQGTGELFF
V: TRBV20-1; D: NA; J: TRBJ1-3; size: many; length: 14; DNA: TGCAGTGCTCCTGTCGGGGGCTCTGGAAACACCATATATTTT; CDR3: CSAPVGGSGNTIYF
V: TRBV5-1; D: TRBD2; J: TRBJ2-2; size: many; length: 14; DNA: TGCGCCAGCAGCTTAGCGGGGGACACCGGGGAGCTGTTTTTT; CDR3: CASSLAGDTGELFF
V: TRBV6-1; D: NA; J: TRBJ1-5; size: many; length: 13; DNA: TGTGCCAGCAGTGAAGCGGGCGGGCAGCCCCAGCATTTT; CDR3: CASSEAGGQPQHF
V: TRBV7-2; D: TRBD2; J: TRBJ2-3; size: few; length: 17; DNA: TGTGCCAGCAGCTGGGGGACTAGCGGGAGTGGTGCAGATACGCAGTATTTT; CDR3: CASSWGTSGSGADTQYF
V: TRBV29-1; D: TRBD1; J: TRBJ2-1; size: many; length: 14; DNA: TGCAGCGCGCCCGAAGGGACAGTTTACAATGAGCAGTTCTTC; CDR3: CSAPEGTVYNEQFF
V: TRBV7-2; D: NA; J: TRBJ1-2; size: many; length: 15; DNA: TGTGCCAGCAGCCCTGGACTACGGCAGGACTATGGCTACACCTTC; CDR3: CASSPGLRQDYGYTF
V: TRBV24-1; D: TRBD1; J: TRBJ2-2; size: many; length: 15; DNA: TGTGCCACCAGTGATTTGGGACAGGTCACCGGGGAGCTGTTTTTT; CDR3: CATSDLGQVTGELFF
V: TRBV5-5; D: TRBD2; J: TRBJ2-5; size: many; length: 16; DNA: TGTGCCAGCAGCTTGAATAGCCGCACTAGCGTCGAGACCCAGTACTTC; CDR3: CASSLNSRTSVETQYF
V: TRBV30; D: NA; J: TRBJ1-2; size: NA; length: 15; DNA: TGTGCCTGGAGTGTACCGGCAGGGAGCAGCTATGGCTACACCTTC; CDR3: CAWSVPAGSSYGYTF
V: TRBV7-8; D: NA; J: TRBJ2-2; size: few; length: 15; DNA: TGTGCCAGCAGCGTTGGACATACACAGACCGGGGAGCTGTTTTTT; CDR3: CASSVGHTQTGELFF
V: TRBV24-1; D: NA; J: TRBJ1-2; size: few; length: 15; DNA: TGTGCCACCAGTGACCCGGGACGGAAAAACTATGGCTACACCTTC; CDR3: CATSDPGRKNYGYTF
V: TRBV11-3; D: NA; J: TRBJ2-5; size: many; length: 14; DNA: TGTGCCAGCAGCTTAGGGGGGCAAATGGAGACCCAGTACTTC; CDR3: CASSLGGQMETQYF
V: TRBV12-5; D: TRBD2; J: TRBJ2-1; size: NA; length: 15; DNA: TGTGCTAGTGGTATGGGACTAGCGGGAGGCACTGAGCAGTTCTTC; CDR3: CASGMGLAGGTEQFF
V: TRBV5-1; D: NA; J: TRBJ2-3; size: many; length: 13; DNA: TGCGCCAGCAGTAGGCTAGCTTCCGATACGCAGTATTTT; CDR3: CASSRLASDTQYF
V: TRBV7-2; D: NA; J: TRBJ2-7; size: few; length: 17; DNA: TGTGCCAGCAGCTTAGCTGGCGGACAAAGAAGAGCCTACGAGCAGTACTTC; CDR3: CASSLAGGQRRAYEQYF